The clone carrying this TCR beta chain has more than one count but fewer than ten. What it binds is unknown. The CDR3 runs 14 residues. Trimming removed 5 bases from V and 5 bases from J; junction bases left unmatched: 8. CDR1 and CDR2 (germline): LNHDA, SQIVND (reference sequence). These data originate in a study of beta chain features in type 1 diabetes. Study-wide points: Type 1 diabetes patients had VDJ junctions that carried fewer insertions and more deletions. Shorter TCRB CDR3s, moderately but significantly so, marked every one of the four CD4+ subsets in Type 1 diabetes patients.

Expressed TCRB transcripts were sequenced, since all the RNA that had been isolated was reverse transcribed. Repertoires were generated with immunoSEQ multiplex PCR, while TCRdb's copy carries only in-frame clones and drops some. The table has some 410,000 clones, 9.5% to 12% seen once. Sorted populations all had greater than 95% purity. The V gene is TRBV19, the J gene TRBJ2-7, with TRBD2 identical over 8 bases. The sample consisted of naive CD4+ T cells from blood. This sequence was found in a woman aged 18-30 years in good health. CDR3: CASSQPGLDNEQYF. DNA of the CDR3: TGTGCCAGTAGTCAACCGGGACTAGACAACGAGCAGTACTTC.